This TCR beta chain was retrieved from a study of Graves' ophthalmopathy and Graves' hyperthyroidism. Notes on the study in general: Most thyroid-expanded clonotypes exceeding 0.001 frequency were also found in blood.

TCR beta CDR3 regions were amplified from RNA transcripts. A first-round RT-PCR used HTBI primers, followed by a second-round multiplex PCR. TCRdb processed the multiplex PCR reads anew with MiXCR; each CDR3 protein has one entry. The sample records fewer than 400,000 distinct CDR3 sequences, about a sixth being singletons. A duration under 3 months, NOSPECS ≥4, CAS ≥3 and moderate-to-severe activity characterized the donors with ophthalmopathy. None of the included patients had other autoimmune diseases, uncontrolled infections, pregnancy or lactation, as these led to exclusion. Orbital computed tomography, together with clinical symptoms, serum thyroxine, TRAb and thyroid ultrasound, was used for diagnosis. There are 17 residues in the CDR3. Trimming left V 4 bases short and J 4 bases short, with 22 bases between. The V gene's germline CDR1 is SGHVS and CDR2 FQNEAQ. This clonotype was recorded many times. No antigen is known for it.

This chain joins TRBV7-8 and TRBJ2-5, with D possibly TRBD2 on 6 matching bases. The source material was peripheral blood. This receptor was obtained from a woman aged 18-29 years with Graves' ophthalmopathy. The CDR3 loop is CASSSQPLAEVVETQYF. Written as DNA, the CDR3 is TGTGCCAGCAGCTCGCAACCCTTAGCGGAAGTGGTAGAGACCCAGTACTTC.